This T cell receptor beta chain comes out of a study of blood T cell repertoires in COVID-19. Only in-frame clones appear in the TCRdb table, and some are missing; sequencing was by immunoSEQ multiplex PCR. The data show about 480,000 clones, around 88% seen once. Sequences were obtained from peripheral blood. This sequence was found in a woman in her forties or fifties with COVID-19, enrolled during active disease.

The CDR3 region is CASSPDGRAFF. The CDR3 bases are TGTGCCAGCAGCCCGGATGGGAGAGCTTTCTTT. The chain recombines TRBV12-3 or TRBV12-4 with TRBJ1-1, with unresolved D. Trimming stripped 6 bases from V and 10 bases from J, with 12 bases between. The CDR3 spans 11 residues.